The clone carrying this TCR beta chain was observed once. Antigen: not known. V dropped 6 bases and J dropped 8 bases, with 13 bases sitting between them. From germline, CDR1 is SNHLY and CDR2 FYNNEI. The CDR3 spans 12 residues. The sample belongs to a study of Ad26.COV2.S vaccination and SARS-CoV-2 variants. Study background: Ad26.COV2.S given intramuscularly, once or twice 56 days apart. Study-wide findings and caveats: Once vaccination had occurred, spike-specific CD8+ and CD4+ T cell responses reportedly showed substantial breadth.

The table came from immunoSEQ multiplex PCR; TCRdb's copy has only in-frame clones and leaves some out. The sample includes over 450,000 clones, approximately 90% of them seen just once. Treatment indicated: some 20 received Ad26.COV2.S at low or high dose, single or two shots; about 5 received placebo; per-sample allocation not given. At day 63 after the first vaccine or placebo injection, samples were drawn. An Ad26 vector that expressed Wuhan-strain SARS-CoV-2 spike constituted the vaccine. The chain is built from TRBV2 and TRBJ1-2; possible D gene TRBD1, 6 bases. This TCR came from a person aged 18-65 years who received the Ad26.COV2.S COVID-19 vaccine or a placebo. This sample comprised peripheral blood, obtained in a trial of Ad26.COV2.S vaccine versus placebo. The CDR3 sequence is CASSVQGMGYTF. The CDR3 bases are TGTGCCAGCAGCGTACAGGGTATGGGCTACACCTTC. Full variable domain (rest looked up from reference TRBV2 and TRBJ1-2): EPEVTQTPSHQVTQMGQEVILRCVPISNHLYFYWYRQILGQKVEFLVSFYNNEISEKSEIFDDQFSVERPDGSNFTLKIRSTKLEDSAMYFCASSVQGMGYTFGSGTRLTVV.